This TCR beta chain was obtained from a study of cytotoxic CD8 clonotypes in ibrutinib-treated CLL. Germline V lookup: CDR1 MRHNA, CDR2 SNTAGT. V was clipped by 5 bases and J by 4 bases; unmatched bases: 5. The CDR3 spans 14 residues. Profiling relied on immunoSEQ multiplex PCR, and the TCRdb table lists in-frame clones only, not all of them. The sample has roughly 250,000 clones, 70% seen once; the top ten hold approximately 15%. The TCR sequence derives from a human donor with chronic lymphocytic leukemia. The sequencing here drew on PBMCs, taken after 24 months of ibrutinib treatment. The chain uses TRBV6-4 and TRBJ2-3; the match to TRBD2 covers 8 bases. The DNA of the CDR3 is TGTGCCAGCAGTCTGGAGCGGGAGTCAGATACGCAGTATTTT. This codes for CASSLERESDTQYF.